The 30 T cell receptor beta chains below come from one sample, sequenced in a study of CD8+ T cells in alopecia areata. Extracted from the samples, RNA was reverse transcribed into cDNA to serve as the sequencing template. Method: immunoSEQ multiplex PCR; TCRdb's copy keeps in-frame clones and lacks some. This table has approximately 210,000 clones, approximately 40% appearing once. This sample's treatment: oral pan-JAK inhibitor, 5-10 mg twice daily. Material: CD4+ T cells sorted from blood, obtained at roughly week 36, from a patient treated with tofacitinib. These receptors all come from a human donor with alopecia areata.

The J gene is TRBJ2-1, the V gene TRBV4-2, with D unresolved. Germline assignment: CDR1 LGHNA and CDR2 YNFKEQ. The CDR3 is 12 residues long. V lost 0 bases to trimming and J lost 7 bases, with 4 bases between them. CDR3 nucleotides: TGTGCCAGCAGCCAAGATGGAAATGAGCAGTTCTTC. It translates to CASSQDGNEQFF.

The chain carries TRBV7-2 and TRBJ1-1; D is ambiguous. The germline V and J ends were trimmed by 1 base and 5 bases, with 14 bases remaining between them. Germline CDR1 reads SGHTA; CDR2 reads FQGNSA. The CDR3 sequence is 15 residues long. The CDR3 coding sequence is TGTGCCAGCAGCTTAGGGGGTGGAGGGAGTACTGAAGCTTTCTTT. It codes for CASSLGGGGSTEAFF. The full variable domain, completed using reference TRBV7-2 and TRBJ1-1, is GAGVSQSPSNKVTEKGKDVELRCDPISGHTALYWYRQSLGQGLEFLIYFQGNSAPDKSGLPSDRFSAERTGGSVSTLTIQRTQQEDSAVYLCASSLGGGGSTEAFFGQGTRLTVV.

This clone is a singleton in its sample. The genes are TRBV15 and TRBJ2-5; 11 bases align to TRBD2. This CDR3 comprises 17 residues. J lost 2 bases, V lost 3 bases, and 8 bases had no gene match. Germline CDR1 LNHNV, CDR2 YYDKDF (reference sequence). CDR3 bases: TGTGCCACCAGCAGGGATAGACTAGCGGGAAGGCAAGAGACCCAGTACTTC. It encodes CATSRDRLAGRQETQYF.

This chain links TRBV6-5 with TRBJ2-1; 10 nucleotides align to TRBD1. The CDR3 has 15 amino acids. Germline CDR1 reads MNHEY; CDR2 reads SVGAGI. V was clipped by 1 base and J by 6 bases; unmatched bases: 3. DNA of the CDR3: TGTGCCAGCAGTTACTGGCGGACAGGGGGCAATGAGCAGTTCTTC. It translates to CASSYWRTGGNEQFF.

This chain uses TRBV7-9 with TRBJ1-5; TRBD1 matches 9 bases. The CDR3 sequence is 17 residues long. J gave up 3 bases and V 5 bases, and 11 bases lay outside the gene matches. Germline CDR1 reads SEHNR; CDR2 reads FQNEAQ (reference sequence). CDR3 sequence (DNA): TGTGCCAGCAGCGGTTCCCCGGGACAGGGAAACAATCAGCCCCAGCATTTT. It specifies CASSGSPGQGNNQPQHF.

DNA of the CDR3: TGCAGCGTTGAAGAGAGGACAGGGGTTAACGAGCAGTACTTC. Amino acid sequence: CSVEERTGVNEQYF. V is TRBV29-1 and J is TRBJ2-7; 9 bases fit TRBD1. Germline V gives CDR1 SQVTM, CDR2 ANQGSEA. This CDR3 has 14 amino acids. Trimming at V came to 0 bases and at J to 5 bases, leaving 5 bases not matched to a gene.

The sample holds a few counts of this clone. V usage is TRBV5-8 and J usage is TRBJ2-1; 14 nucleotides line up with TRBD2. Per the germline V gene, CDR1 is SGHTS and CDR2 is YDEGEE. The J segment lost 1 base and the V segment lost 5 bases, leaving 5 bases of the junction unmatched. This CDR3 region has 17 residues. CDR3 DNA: TGTGCCAGCAGGACCGGGACTAGCGGGAGTTCCTACAATGAGCAGTTCTTC. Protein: CASRTGTSGSSYNEQFF.

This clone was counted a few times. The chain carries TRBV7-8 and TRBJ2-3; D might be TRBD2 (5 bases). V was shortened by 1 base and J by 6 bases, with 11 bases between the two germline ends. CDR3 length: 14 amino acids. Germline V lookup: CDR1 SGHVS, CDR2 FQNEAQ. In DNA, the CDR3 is TGTGCCAGCAGCTTAGTCCTAGCTCCGGATACGCAGTATTTT. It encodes CASSLVLAPDTQYF.

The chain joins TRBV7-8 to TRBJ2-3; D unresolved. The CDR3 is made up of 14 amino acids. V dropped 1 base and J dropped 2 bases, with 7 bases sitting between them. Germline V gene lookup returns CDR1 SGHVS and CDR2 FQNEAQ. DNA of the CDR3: TGTGCCAGCAGCTTAGGTTACTCCACAGATACGCAGTATTTT. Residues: CASSLGYSTDTQYF.

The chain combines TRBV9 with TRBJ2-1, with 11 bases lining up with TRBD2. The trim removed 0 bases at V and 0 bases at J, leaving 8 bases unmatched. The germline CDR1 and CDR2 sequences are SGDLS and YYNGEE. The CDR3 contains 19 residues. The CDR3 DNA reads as TGTGCCAGCAGCGTAGGGGTTAGCGGGAGGGCGGGCTCCTACAATGAGCAGTTCTTC. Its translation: CASSVGVSGRAGSYNEQFF.

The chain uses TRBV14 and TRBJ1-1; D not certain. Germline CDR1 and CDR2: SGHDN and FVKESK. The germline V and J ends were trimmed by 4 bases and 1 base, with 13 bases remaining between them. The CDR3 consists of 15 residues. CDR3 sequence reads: CASSLRSAGNTEAFF. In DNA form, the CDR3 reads TGTGCCAGCAGCCTTAGGTCGGCTGGGAACACTGAAGCTTTCTTT. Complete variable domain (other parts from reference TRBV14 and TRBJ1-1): EAGVTQFPSHSVIEKGQTVTLRCDPISGHDNLYWYRRVMGKEIKFLLHFVKESKQDESGMPNNRFLAERTGGTYSTLKVQPAELEDSGVYFCASSLRSAGNTEAFFGQGTRLTVV.

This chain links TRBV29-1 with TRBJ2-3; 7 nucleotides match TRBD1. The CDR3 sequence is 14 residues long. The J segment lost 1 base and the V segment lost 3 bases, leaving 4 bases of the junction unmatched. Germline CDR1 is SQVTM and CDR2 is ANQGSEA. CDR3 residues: CSVDGTEGTDTQYF. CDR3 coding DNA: TGCAGCGTTGATGGGACAGAGGGCACAGATACGCAGTATTTT.

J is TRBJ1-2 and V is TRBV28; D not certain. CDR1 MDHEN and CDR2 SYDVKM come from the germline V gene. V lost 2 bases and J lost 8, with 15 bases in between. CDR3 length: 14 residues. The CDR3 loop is CASSLREGIQGYTF. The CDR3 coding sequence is TGTGCCAGCAGTTTACGTGAAGGGATACAGGGCTACACCTTC.

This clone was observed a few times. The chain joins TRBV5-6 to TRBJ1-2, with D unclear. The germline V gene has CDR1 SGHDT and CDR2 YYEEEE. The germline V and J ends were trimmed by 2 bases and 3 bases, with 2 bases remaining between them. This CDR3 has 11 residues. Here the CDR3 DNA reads TGTGCCAGCAGCTTAGACTATGGCTACACCTTC. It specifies CASSLDYGYTF.

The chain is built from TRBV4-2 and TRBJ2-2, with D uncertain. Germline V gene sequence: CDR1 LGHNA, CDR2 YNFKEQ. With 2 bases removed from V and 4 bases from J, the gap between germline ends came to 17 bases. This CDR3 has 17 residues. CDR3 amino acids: CASSQPLGSLSTGELFF. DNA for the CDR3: TGTGCCAGCAGCCAACCCCTCGGTAGCTTGAGCACCGGGGAGCTGTTTTTT.

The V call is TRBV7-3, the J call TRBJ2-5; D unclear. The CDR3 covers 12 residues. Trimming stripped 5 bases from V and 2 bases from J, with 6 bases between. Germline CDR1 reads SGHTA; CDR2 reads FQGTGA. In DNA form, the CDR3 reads TGTGCCAGCAGCCCGGCACAAGAGACCCAGTACTTC. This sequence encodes CASSPAQETQYF.

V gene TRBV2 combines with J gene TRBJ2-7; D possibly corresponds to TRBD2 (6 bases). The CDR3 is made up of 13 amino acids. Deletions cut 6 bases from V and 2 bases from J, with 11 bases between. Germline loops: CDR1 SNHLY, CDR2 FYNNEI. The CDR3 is CASRREFTYEQYF. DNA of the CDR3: TGTGCCAGCAGGCGGGAATTTACCTACGAGCAGTACTTC.

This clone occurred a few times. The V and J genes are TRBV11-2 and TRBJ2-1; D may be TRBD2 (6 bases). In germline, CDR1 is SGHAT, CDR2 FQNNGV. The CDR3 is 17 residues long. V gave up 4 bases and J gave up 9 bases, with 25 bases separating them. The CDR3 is CASSWREAVLSRGEQFF. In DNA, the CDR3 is TGTGCCAGCAGCTGGCGGGAAGCGGTTCTTAGCCGGGGTGAGCAGTTCTTC.

CDR3 residues: CASSDRMNTEAFF. The CDR3 nucleotides read TGTGCCAGCAGCGATAGGATGAACACTGAAGCTTTCTTT. The chain is built from TRBV6-5 and TRBJ1-1; no clear D gene. Germline V gene lookup returns CDR1 MNHEY and CDR2 SVGAGI. Trimming took off 6 bases at V and 0 bases at J, with 8 bases between the two ends. The CDR3 runs 13 residues.

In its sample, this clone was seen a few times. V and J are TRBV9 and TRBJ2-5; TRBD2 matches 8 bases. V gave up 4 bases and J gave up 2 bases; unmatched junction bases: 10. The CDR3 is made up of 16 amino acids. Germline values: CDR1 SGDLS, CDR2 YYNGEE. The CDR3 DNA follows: TGTGCCAGCAGCTCCCCCCCCGCGGGAGGTCAAGAGACCCAGTACTTC. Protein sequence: CASSSPPAGGQETQYF. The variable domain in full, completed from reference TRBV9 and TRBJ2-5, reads DSGVTQTPKHLITATGQRVTLRCSPRSGDLSVYWYQQSLDQGLQFLIQYYNGEERAKGNILERFSAQQFPDLHSELNLSSLELGDSALYFCASSSPPAGGQETQYFGPGTRLLVL.

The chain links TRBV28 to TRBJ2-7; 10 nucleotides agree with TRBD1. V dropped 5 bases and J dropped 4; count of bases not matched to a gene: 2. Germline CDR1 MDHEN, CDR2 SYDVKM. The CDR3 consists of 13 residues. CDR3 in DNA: TGTGCCAGCAGTCGGACAGGGGGATACGAGCAGTACTTC. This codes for CASSRTGGYEQYF.

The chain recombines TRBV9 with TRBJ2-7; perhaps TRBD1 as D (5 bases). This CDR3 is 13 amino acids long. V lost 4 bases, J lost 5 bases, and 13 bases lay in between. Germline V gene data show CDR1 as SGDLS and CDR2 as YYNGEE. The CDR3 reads CASSPGHGNEQYF. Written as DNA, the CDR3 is TGTGCCAGCAGCCCAGGACATGGGAACGAGCAGTACTTC.

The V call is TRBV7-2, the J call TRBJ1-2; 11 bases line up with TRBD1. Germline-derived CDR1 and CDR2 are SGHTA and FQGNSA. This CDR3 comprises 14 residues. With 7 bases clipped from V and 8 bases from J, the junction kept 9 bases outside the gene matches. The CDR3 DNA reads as TGTGCCAGCACCCAGGACAGGGGGCTTAAGGGCTACACCTTC. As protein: CASTQDRGLKGYTF.

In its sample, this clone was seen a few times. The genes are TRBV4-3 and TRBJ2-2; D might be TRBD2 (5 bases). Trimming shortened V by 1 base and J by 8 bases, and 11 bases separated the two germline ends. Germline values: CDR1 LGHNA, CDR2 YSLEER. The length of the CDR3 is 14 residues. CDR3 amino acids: CASSQAGNRGELFF. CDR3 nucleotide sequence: TGCGCCAGCAGCCAAGCGGGAAATCGGGGGGAGCTGTTTTTT.

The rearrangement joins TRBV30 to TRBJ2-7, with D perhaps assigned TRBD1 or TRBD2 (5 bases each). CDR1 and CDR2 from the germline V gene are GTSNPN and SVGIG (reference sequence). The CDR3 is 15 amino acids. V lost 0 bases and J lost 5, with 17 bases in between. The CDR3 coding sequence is TGTGCCTGGAGTGTTTGGCAGGGAGTCCCTCACGAGCAGTACTTC. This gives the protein CAWSVWQGVPHEQYF.

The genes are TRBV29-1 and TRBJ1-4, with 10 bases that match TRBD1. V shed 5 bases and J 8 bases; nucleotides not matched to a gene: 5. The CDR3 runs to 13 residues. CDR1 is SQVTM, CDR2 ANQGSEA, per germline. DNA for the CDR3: TGCAGCGTTCCGGGACAGGGGAGCGAAAAACTGTTTTTT. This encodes CSVPGQGSEKLFF.

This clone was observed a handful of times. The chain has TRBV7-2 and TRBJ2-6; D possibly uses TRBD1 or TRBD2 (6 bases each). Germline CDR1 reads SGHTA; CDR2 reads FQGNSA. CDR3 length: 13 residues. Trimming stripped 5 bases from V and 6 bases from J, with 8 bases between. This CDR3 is CASSPGAANVLTF. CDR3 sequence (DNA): TGTGCCAGCAGCCCGGGGGCGGCCAACGTCCTGACTTTC.

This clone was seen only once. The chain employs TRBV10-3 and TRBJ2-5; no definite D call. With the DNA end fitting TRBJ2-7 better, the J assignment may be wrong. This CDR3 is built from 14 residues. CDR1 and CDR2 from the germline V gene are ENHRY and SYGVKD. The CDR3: CAISESEGIHEQYF. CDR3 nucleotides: TGTGCCATCAGTGAGTCGGAAGGGATCCACGAGCAGTACTTC.

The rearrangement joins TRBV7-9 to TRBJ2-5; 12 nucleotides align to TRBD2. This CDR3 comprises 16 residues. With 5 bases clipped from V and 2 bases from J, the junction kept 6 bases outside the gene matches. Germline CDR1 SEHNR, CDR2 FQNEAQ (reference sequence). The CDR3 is CASSPGLAGIQETQYF. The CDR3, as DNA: TGTGCCAGCAGCCCAGGACTAGCGGGGATTCAAGAGACCCAGTACTTC.

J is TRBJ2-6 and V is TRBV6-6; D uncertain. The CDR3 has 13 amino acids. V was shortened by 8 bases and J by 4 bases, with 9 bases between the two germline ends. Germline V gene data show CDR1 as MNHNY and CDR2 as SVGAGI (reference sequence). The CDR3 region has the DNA TGTGCCAGCCACTACCCCGGGGCCAACGTCCTGACTTTC. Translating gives CASHYPGANVLTF.